This TCR beta chain was captured by sequencing in a study of early T cells in non-severe SARS-CoV-2 infection. Study overall: From unsorted whole blood, bulk RNA was sequenced, and the chains remained unpaired.

CDR1 and CDR2 (germline): SEHNR, FQNEAQ (reference sequence). The trim removed 4 bases at V and 8 bases at J, leaving 13 bases unmatched. The CDR3 covers 18 residues. This clonotype was seen ten or more times. No antigen is known for it. Regarding the study as a whole: Clonotype matching in VDJdb favored anti-spike CD8 responses and did not capture private and CD4 specificities.

Individual cDNA molecules were tagged with unique molecular identifiers, the study reported. TCRdb processed the 5' RACE reads anew with MiXCR; each CDR3 protein has one entry. The sample has approximately 69,000 distinct CDR3 sequences, approximately 12% seen once. The sequence derives from an adult who was a healthcare worker with PCR-confirmed SARS-CoV-2 infection or an uninfected control (not recorded which). The chain employs TRBV7-9 and TRBJ2-1, with 14 bases matching TRBD2. The sample was whole blood. The CDR3 nucleotides are TGTGCCAGCAGCTCACTCCCCGGGACTAGCGGGAGTAACGATGAGCAGTTCTTC. It translates to CASSSLPGTSGSNDEQFF.